One and the same sample provided the 18 T cell receptor beta chains below, sequenced in a study of blood T cell repertoires in COVID-19. TCRdb's copy holds only in-frame clones and misses some; the assay was immunoSEQ multiplex PCR. This sample has approximately 71,000 clones, with roughly 80% found just once. Input material: peripheral blood. The receptor source for this set is a human donor in a cohort sampled during active COVID-19.

The chain has TRBV5-6 and TRBJ2-7, with D unclear. Germline V CDR1 and CDR2: SGHDT, YYEEEE. The CDR3 sequence is 16 residues long. V was trimmed by 5 bases and J by 2 bases, leaving 20 bases between them. The CDR3 coding sequence is TGTGCCAGCAGTGCCATCTCGGCCGGGTTGACCTACGAGCAGTACTTC. Protein sequence: CASSAISAGLTYEQYF.

This clone was detected a few times. The J gene is TRBJ2-2, the V gene TRBV11-2; D is perhaps TRBD2 (6 bases). V lost 5 bases, J lost 1 base, and 14 bases lay in between. Germline lookup yields CDR1 SGHAT and CDR2 FQNNGV. This CDR3 has 16 amino acids. CDR3 DNA sequence: TGTGCCAGCAGCCCTATTAGCGGAGTGAACACCGGGGAGCTGTTTTTT. This gives the protein CASSPISGVNTGELFF.

The chain combines TRBV14 with TRBJ2-1; D gene ambiguous. Germline CDR1 and CDR2: SGHDN and FVKESK. The CDR3 consists of 13 residues. Trimming removed 4 bases from V and 12 bases from J, with 16 bases in between. The DNA of the CDR3 is TGTGCCAGCAGCCTACAACCCACGGGTCGGCAGTTCTTC. This gives the protein CASSLQPTGRQFF. The whole variable domain, remainder taken from reference TRBV14 and TRBJ2-1, is EAGVTQFPSHSVIEKGQTVTLRCDPISGHDNLYWYRRVMGKEIKFLLHFVKESKQDESGMPNNRFLAERTGGTYSTLKVQPAELEDSGVYFCASSLQPTGRQFFGPGTRLTVL.

This clone was counted a single time. One end of the junction varies from germline; a read error may be responsible. This chain uses TRBV5-4 with TRBJ2-4, with 9 bases lining up with TRBD1. Looked up from germline, CDR1 is SGHNT and CDR2 is YYREEE (reference sequence). The CDR3 totals 15 residues. CDR3 bases: TGTGCCAGCAGCCTGATGGGGACAGGGACAACAACTGCCCCTTTC. Translated: CASSLMGTGTTTAPF.

The chain links TRBV5-4 to TRBJ2-1; D possibly corresponds to TRBD1 (6 bases). Trimming shortened V by 1 base and J by 0 bases, and 11 bases separated the two germline ends. Germline-derived CDR1 and CDR2 are SGHNT and YYREEE (reference sequence). The CDR3 covers 16 residues. CDR3 loop: CASSLPRGSSYNEQFF. The CDR3 DNA sequence: TGTGCCAGCAGCTTGCCCAGGGGAAGCTCCTACAATGAGCAGTTCTTC.

The chain couples TRBV19 to TRBJ1-4; tentatively, D is TRBD1 (5 bases). In germline, CDR1 is LNHDA, CDR2 SQIVND (reference sequence). V lost 3 bases to trimming and J lost 7 bases, with 18 bases between them. There are 16 residues in the CDR3. In DNA form, the CDR3 reads TGTGCCAGTAGTATTCTGCTTGGCCAGGGTGGTGAAAAACTGTTTTTT. The encoded protein is CASSILLGQGGEKLFF. Complete variable domain (other parts from reference TRBV19 and TRBJ1-4): DGGITQSPKYLFRKEGQNVTLSCEQNLNHDAMYWYRQDPGQGLRLIYYSQIVNDFQKGDIAEGYSVSREKKESFPLTVTSAQKNPTAFYLCASSILLGQGGEKLFFGSGTQLSVL.

The rearrangement joins TRBV9 to TRBJ1-2; 7 nucleotides align to TRBD1. CDR1 is SGDLS and CDR2 is YYNGEE in the germline V gene. V was pared by 4 bases and J by 8 bases, with 5 bases of the junction left unmatched. This CDR3 is built from 12 residues. CDR3: CASSRQGGGYTF. Written as DNA, the CDR3 is TGTGCCAGCAGCCGGCAGGGGGGAGGCTACACCTTC.

In this sample, this clone turned up once. CDR3 sequence reads: CASSEDWGGAPLVYEQYF. CDR3 in DNA: TGTGCCAGCAGTGAGGATTGGGGGGGAGCCCCGCTGGTCTACGAGCAGTACTTC. The chain links TRBV2 to TRBJ2-7, with 7 bases identical to TRBD2. The junction had 17 bases not matched to a gene; V was cut back by 3 bases and J by 3 bases. Germline V lookup: CDR1 SNHLY, CDR2 FYNNEI. CDR3 length: 18 amino acids.

The chain carries TRBV5-1 and TRBJ2-7, with TRBD2 identical over 12 bases. CDR3 size: 16 residues. The germline V gene encodes CDR1 SGHRS and CDR2 YFSETQ. Losses at the gene ends were 3 bases for V and 0 bases for J; bases not matched to a gene: 4. In DNA form, the CDR3 reads TGCGCCAGCAGCTCGGGACTAGCGGGCCTCTCCTACGAGCAGTACTTC. Protein sequence: CASSSGLAGLSYEQYF. The full variable domain, completed using reference TRBV5-1 and TRBJ2-7, is KAGVTQTPRYLIKTRGQQVTLSCSPISGHRSVSWYQQTPGQGLQFLFEYFSETQRNKGNFPGRFSGRQFSNSRSEMNVSTLELGDSALYLCASSSGLAGLSYEQYFGPGTRLTVT.

V and J are TRBV10-3 and TRBJ2-6; D perhaps matches TRBD1 (6 bases). The V end lost 6 bases, the J end lost 0 bases, and 15 bases lay between the germline ends. CDR3 length equals 17 residues. Germline loops: CDR1 ENHRY, CDR2 SYGVKD. CDR3 DNA: TGTGCCATCAGCCCCTTGGACAGTTCCTCTGGGGCCAACGTCCTGACTTTC. It is translated as CAISPLDSSSGANVLTF.

The genes are TRBV7-2 and TRBJ2-7; 11 positions agree with TRBD2. The CDR3 contains 15 residues. The J segment lost 9 bases and the V segment lost 2 bases, leaving 9 bases of the junction unmatched. CDR1 SGHTA and CDR2 FQGNSA come from the germline V gene. The CDR3 is CASSLTTSGNFGQYF. The CDR3 nucleotides read TGTGCCAGCAGCTTAACGACTAGCGGGAATTTCGGGCAGTACTTC.

This sequence joins TRBV28 and TRBJ1-4; possible D gene TRBD1, 6 bases. CDR3 size: 15 residues. Trimming shortened V by 6 bases and J by 2 bases, and 13 bases separated the two germline ends. Germline V gene lookup returns CDR1 MDHEN and CDR2 SYDVKM. The CDR3 sequence is CASSTPDRTNEKLFF. CDR3 DNA sequence: TGTGCCAGCAGCACACCCGACAGGACTAATGAAAAACTGTTTTTT.

This chain links TRBV29-1 with TRBJ2-5; D unresolved. CDR1 SQVTM and CDR2 ANQGSEA come from the germline V gene. This CDR3 region has 13 residues. Trimming removed 2 bases at V and 4 bases at J, with 11 bases between. CDR3 in DNA: TGCAGCGTTGAAATGGTGGGCCCAGAGACCCAGTACTTC. Residues: CSVEMVGPETQYF.

The rearrangement joins TRBV18 to TRBJ2-7; 11 nucleotides line up with TRBD1. CDR1 is KGHSH and CDR2 is LQKENI in the germline V gene. Losses at the gene ends were 2 bases for V and 12 bases for J; bases not matched to a gene: 3. The CDR3 spans 12 residues. The CDR3 here is CASSPGDRGSYF. CDR3 sequence (DNA): TGTGCCAGCTCACCAGGGGACAGGGGGTCGTACTTC.

CDR3 nucleotides: TGTGCCAGCAGCTTGGACAGGGGGAACACCGGGGAGCTGTTTTTT. Translated, it gives CASSLDRGNTGELFF. J is TRBJ2-2 and V is TRBV7-2; TRBD1 aligns across 9 bases. V was pared by 3 bases and J by 1 base, with 0 bases of the junction left unmatched. Germline CDR1 and CDR2: SGHTA and FQGNSA. The CDR3 runs 15 residues.

The chain has TRBV28 and TRBJ2-3; D may be TRBD2 (7 bases). The CDR3 runs to 13 residues. Germline V CDR1 and CDR2: MDHEN, SYDVKM. With 8 bases removed from V and 4 bases from J, the gap between germline ends came to 13 bases. CDR3 in DNA: TGTGCCAGCGGAGGGGGGGCCCCAGATACGCAGTATTTT. The encoded protein is CASGGGAPDTQYF.

This clone was detected once. The chain employs TRBV19 and TRBJ2-3, with 10 bases identical to TRBD2. The CDR3 runs 17 residues. With 4 bases clipped from V and 2 bases from J, the junction kept 9 bases outside the gene matches. Germline-derived CDR1 and CDR2 are LNHDA and SQIVND (reference sequence). The CDR3 region is CASSTWTSGEYTDTQYF. As DNA, the CDR3 is TGTGCCAGTAGTACTTGGACTAGCGGAGAATACACAGATACGCAGTATTTT. The full variable domain, its missing parts supplied by reference TRBV19 and TRBJ2-3, is DGGITQSPKYLFRKEGQNVTLSCEQNLNHDAMYWYRQDPGQGLRLIYYSQIVNDFQKGDIAEGYSVSREKKESFPLTVTSAQKNPTAFYLCASSTWTSGEYTDTQYFGPGTRLTVL.

This clone was seen a few times. The chain is built from TRBV4-2 and TRBJ1-1; unclear D gene. Germline assignment: CDR1 LGHNA and CDR2 YNFKEQ. The V gene lost 1 base and the J gene lost 3 bases, with 12 bases spanning the gap. This CDR3 contains 15 residues. Here the CDR3 DNA reads TGTGCCAGCAGCCAAGCGAGAGGAACTGACACTGAAGCTTTCTTT. It translates to CASSQARGTDTEAFF.